This entry lists 25 T cell receptor beta chains sequenced from one sample in a study of CD8+ T cells in alopecia areata. Sequencing relied on a cDNA template that was reverse transcribed from extracted RNA. TCRdb's table, derived via immunoSEQ multiplex PCR, lists solely in-frame clones and lacks some. The table includes around 190,000 clones, roughly three fifths detected once. Specified treatment: oral pan-JAK inhibitor, 5-10 mg twice daily. This specimen consisted of CD4+ T cells sorted from blood, obtained at week 49, from a patient treated with tofacitinib. Receptors were obtained from a human donor with alopecia areata.

V gene TRBV15 combines with J gene TRBJ2-7, with 12 bases that match TRBD2. Per the germline V gene, CDR1 is LNHNV and CDR2 is YYDKDF (reference sequence). The CDR3 covers 13 residues. J was trimmed by 4 bases and V by 8 bases; bases with no gene match: 3. The CDR3: CATATSGGYEQYF. CDR3 in DNA: TGTGCCACCGCAACTAGCGGGGGGTACGAGCAGTACTTC.

V is TRBV4-3 and J is TRBJ1-2; 9 bases agree with TRBD1. The CDR3 has 15 amino acids. Germline V lookup: CDR1 LGHNA, CDR2 YSLEER. V gave up 1 base and J gave up 5 bases; unmatched junction bases: 5. CDR3 coding DNA: TGCGCCAGCAGCCAAGGGTCCGGGACAGGGTATGGCTACACCTTC. Residues: CASSQGSGTGYGYTF.

The chain uses TRBV19 and TRBJ1-2, with 9 bases matching TRBD1. V was clipped by 5 bases and J by 3 bases; unmatched bases: 16. Germline loops: CDR1 LNHDA, CDR2 SQIVND (reference sequence). The CDR3 is 18 amino acids. The CDR3 loop is CASSPRTGAELVDYGYTF. As DNA, the CDR3 is TGTGCCAGTAGTCCCCGGACAGGGGCAGAGTTAGTAGACTATGGCTACACCTTC.

The rearrangement links TRBV12-5 to TRBJ2-7; the D gene is possibly TRBD1 (6 bases). The CDR3 totals 13 residues. Trimming took off 6 bases at V and 2 bases at J, with 11 bases between the two ends. Germline loops: CDR1 LGHNT, CDR2 FRNRAP. CDR3: CASGGTLTYEQYF. CDR3 in DNA: TGTGCTAGTGGCGGGACATTAACCTACGAGCAGTACTTC.

The rearrangement uses TRBV29-1 and TRBJ1-1, with 8 bases aligning to TRBD1. V lost 4 bases to trimming and J lost 6 bases; unmatched junction nucleotides: 16. The CDR3 totals 16 residues. From germline, CDR1 is SQVTM and CDR2 ANQGSEA. The CDR3 loop reads CSVGRQGTSFGAEAFF. The DNA for the CDR3 is TGCAGCGTTGGGAGACAGGGGACGAGCTTTGGCGCTGAAGCTTTCTTT.

This chain joins TRBV7-9 and TRBJ2-2; 7 bases map to TRBD1. Germline V gene data show CDR1 as SEHNR and CDR2 as FQNEAQ (reference sequence). This CDR3 is 17 amino acids long. The V and J ends lost 5 bases and 8 bases, in that order; junction bases with no gene match: 17. The CDR3 DNA reads TGTGCCAGCAGCCCTCCGACAGGGTTGAACCGGAATGGGGAGCTGTTTTTT. Protein sequence: CASSPPTGLNRNGELFF.

A few counts support this clone. The V and J genes are TRBV10-3 and TRBJ2-2, with D hard to call. The V gene lost 7 bases and the J gene lost 1 base, with 10 bases spanning the gap. In germline, CDR1 is ENHRY, CDR2 SYGVKD. This CDR3 is 14 amino acids long. The CDR3: CAITKAENTGELFF. The CDR3 DNA is TGTGCCATCACCAAGGCAGAGAACACCGGGGAGCTGTTTTTT.

This sequence joins TRBV5-6 and TRBJ1-6, with D unclear. This CDR3 region has 14 residues. Germline V lookup: CDR1 SGHDT, CDR2 YYEEEE. The ends were cut back, 5 bases at V and 7 bases at J, with 13 bases in the middle. CDR3 region: CASSLGRENSPLHF. The CDR3 DNA is TGTGCCAGCAGTCTGGGGAGGGAGAATTCACCCCTCCACTTT.

The V and J genes are TRBV9 and TRBJ1-2; D is undetermined. Trimming took off 3 bases at V and 1 base at J, with 19 bases between the two ends. Germline CDR1 SGDLS, CDR2 YYNGEE. The CDR3 spans 17 residues. CDR3 residues: CASSASAQLAINYGYTF. The CDR3 coding sequence is TGTGCCAGCAGCGCGAGCGCACAGCTAGCGATTAACTATGGCTACACCTTC.

DNA of the CDR3: TGTGCCACCAGCAGAGAGGAAGGTAATCAGCCCCAGCATTTT. Protein product: CATSREEGNQPQHF. The rearrangement uses TRBV15 and TRBJ1-5; D is unresolved. Trimming pared 0 bases from V and 4 bases from J, leaving 7 bases between. The CDR3 sequence is 14 residues long. In germline, CDR1 is LNHNV, CDR2 YYDKDF (reference sequence). Full variable domain (outside the CDR3, taken from reference TRBV15 and TRBJ1-5): DAMVIQNPRYQVTQFGKPVTLSCSQTLNHNVMYWYQQKSSQAPKLLFHYYDKDFNNEADTPDNFQSRRPNTSFCFLDIRSPGLGDTAMYLCATSREEGNQPQHFGDGTRLSIL.

The chain uses TRBV5-1 and TRBJ2-3; D is uncertain. The germline CDR1 and CDR2 sequences are SGHRS and YFSETQ. CDR3 length: 13 amino acids. Trimming cost V 2 bases and J 1 base, with 5 bases left between them. The CDR3 here is CASSLSGTDTQYF. The CDR3 DNA is TGCGCCAGCAGCTTATCAGGCACAGATACGCAGTATTTT.

The chain links TRBV7-6 to TRBJ2-2; a weak D match, TRBD2 (5 bases). The length of the CDR3 is 15 residues. Germline values: CDR1 SGHVS, CDR2 FNYEAQ. Trimming pared 2 bases from V and 0 bases from J, leaving 7 bases between. CDR3 in amino acids: CASSLRTSNTGELFF. CDR3 sequence (DNA): TGTGCCAGCAGCTTAAGGACTTCGAACACCGGGGAGCTGTTTTTT.

This chain uses TRBV7-6 with TRBJ2-1, with TRBD2 matching over 8 bases. Germline V gene lookup returns CDR1 SGHVS and CDR2 FNYEAQ. V dropped 5 bases and J dropped 12; count of bases not matched to a gene: 18. This CDR3 region has 16 residues. The DNA of the CDR3 is TGTGCCAGCAGCCCCCATCGCGGTAGCGGGGACCCCGGGCAGTTCTTC. This translates into CASSPHRGSGDPGQFF.

The chain couples TRBV6-6 to TRBJ2-1, with 9 positions matching TRBD1. V gave up 7 bases and J gave up 8 bases; unmatched junction bases: 15. Germline V gene sequence: CDR1 MNHNY, CDR2 SVGAGI (reference sequence). CDR3 length: 16 residues. CDR3 protein: CASKGGPGQGSDEQFF. The CDR3, as DNA: TGTGCCAGCAAGGGGGGGCCGGGACAGGGTTCCGATGAGCAGTTCTTC.

The chain uses TRBV4-3 and TRBJ2-6; no firm D call. CDR1 and CDR2 from the germline V gene are LGHNA and YSLEER. CDR3 length equals 17 residues. V was trimmed by 0 bases and J by 0 bases, leaving 9 bases between them. The CDR3 DNA reads TGCGCCAGCAGCCAAGATCAAAGAGGCTCTGGGGCCAACGTCCTGACTTTC. This sequence encodes CASSQDQRGSGANVLTF.

The chain couples TRBV30 to TRBJ1-1; possibly TRBD1 for D (6 bases). Between the trimmed V and J ends, which lost 3 bases and 0 bases, there was a span of 8 bases. This CDR3 is 13 amino acids long. Germline assignment: CDR1 GTSNPN and CDR2 SVGIG (reference sequence). The CDR3 nucleotides are TGTGCCTGGAGGGGGGCAATGAACACTGAAGCTTTCTTT. This translates into CAWRGAMNTEAFF.

V is TRBV9 and J is TRBJ1-6; 9 bases are a match to TRBD1. The trim removed 7 bases at V and 3 bases at J, leaving 2 bases unmatched. This CDR3 is built from 14 residues. Germline V gives CDR1 SGDLS, CDR2 YYNGEE. This CDR3 reads CASGDRDYNSPLHF. DNA of the CDR3: TGTGCCAGCGGGGACAGGGACTATAATTCACCCCTCCACTTT.

The V and J genes are TRBV7-2 and TRBJ1-2, with D uncertain. The CDR3 has 16 residues. The ends were cut back, 5 bases at V and 5 bases at J, with 21 bases in the middle. The germline gives CDR1 SGHTA, CDR2 FQGNSA. The CDR3 DNA sequence: TGTGCCAGCAGCCGACGAGACGAGGGAGCGAGGTATGGCTACACCTTC. Translated: CASSRRDEGARYGYTF.

The rearrangement uses TRBV5-1 and TRBJ1-1, with D possibly being TRBD1 (5 bases). This CDR3 spans 12 amino acids. V was clipped by 2 bases and J by 10 bases, with 12 bases between them. The germline V gene has CDR1 SGHRS and CDR2 YFSETQ. The CDR3 DNA follows: TGCGCCAGCAGCTTAGACGGGGACGGAGCTTTCTTT. It specifies CASSLDGDGAFF.

This chain uses TRBV23-1 with TRBJ1-1, with D maybe TRBD1 (5 bases). TRBV23-1 carries the ORF label, with uncertain function. V lost 9 bases to trimming and J lost 7 bases, with 18 bases between them. The CDR3 runs to 13 residues. In nucleotides, the CDR3 is TGCGCCAGAGAGGGGCAGGAGTTGATTGAAGCTTTCTTT. Its translation is CAREGQELIEAFF.

This clone came up a few times. This chain connects TRBV29-1 to TRBJ2-2, with 12 bases fitting TRBD1. After removal of 7 bases from V and 5 bases from J, the junction contained 5 bases not matched to a gene. CDR1 is SQVTM and CDR2 is ANQGSEA in the germline V gene. The CDR3 totals 14 residues. CDR3 region: CSAGQGASTGELFF. CDR3 bases: TGCAGCGCGGGACAGGGGGCGAGTACCGGGGAGCTGTTTTTT.

The sample holds a few counts of this clone. The chain is built from TRBV7-2 and TRBJ1-6, with a tentative D call TRBD1 (6 bases). CDR1 is SGHTA, CDR2 FQGNSA, per germline. The CDR3 covers 15 residues. V shed 7 bases and J shed 9 bases, with 19 bases lying between them. The DNA for the CDR3 is TGTGCCAGCACCTTCCTGGGCAGGGGTAGTTCACCCCTCCACTTT. This gives the protein CASTFLGRGSSPLHF.

The chain employs TRBV6-5 and TRBJ2-4; the D gene could be TRBD1 or TRBD2 (5 bases each). Trimming shortened V by 8 bases and J by 7 bases, and 12 bases separated the two germline ends. The CDR3 has 12 amino acids. Per germline, CDR1 MNHEY and CDR2 SVGAGI. CDR3 nucleotides: TGTGCCAGCGGGGACCCAATTAACATTCAGTACTTC. Protein product: CASGDPINIQYF.

J is TRBJ1-1 and V is TRBV9; no clear D gene. This CDR3 spans 13 amino acids. The germline V gene encodes CDR1 SGDLS and CDR2 YYNGEE. V shed 5 bases and J shed 1 base, with 9 bases lying between them. Here the CDR3 reads CASRGPKNTEAFF. CDR3 coding DNA: TGTGCCAGCAGAGGACCGAAGAACACTGAAGCTTTCTTT.

The chain has TRBV4-3 and TRBJ1-2; no clear D gene. Trimming shortened V by 6 bases and J by 2 bases, and 13 bases separated the two germline ends. CDR1 LGHNA and CDR2 YSLEER come from the germline V gene. The length of the CDR3 is 14 residues. For the CDR3, the DNA is TGCGCCAGCAGTCAATCCTTCCTAAACTATGGCTACACCTTC. Translating gives CASSQSFLNYGYTF.